This T cell receptor beta chain was identified during a study of blood T cell repertoires in COVID-19. CDR3 length: 16 amino acids. Germline V CDR1 and CDR2: LGHNA, YNFKEQ. Trimming took 0 bases from V and 1 from J, leaving 11 bases between them. Only in-frame clones appear in the TCRdb table, and some are missing; sequencing was by immunoSEQ multiplex PCR. The sample consists of hundreds of thousands of clones, 90% of them appearing once. This TCR was sampled from a woman aged 18-29 years with acute COVID-19. The chain is built from TRBV4-2 and TRBJ2-3, with D possibly being TRBD2 (5 bases). The sample consisted of PBMCs or T cells enriched from blood (not recorded which). The CDR3 bases are TGTGCCAGCAGCCAAGATTACCGGCGGGGCACAGATACGCAGTATTTT. Protein sequence: CASSQDYRRGTDTQYF.